This TCR beta chain was captured by sequencing in a study of beta chain features in type 1 diabetes. A heparinised blood draw that averaged around 110 mL was obtained once from each donor. Details on this clone: Its target is unknown.

Of the isolated RNA, all was reverse transcribed, and so the sequenced material was expressed TCRB transcripts. Repertoires were generated with immunoSEQ multiplex PCR, while TCRdb's copy carries only in-frame clones and drops some. The sample shows over 40,000 clones, about 51% of them seen only once. Overall study findings and caveats: Cells with high TCR expression could be over-represented by cDNA sequencing.

This receptor was obtained from a woman under 30 in good health. Sequencing was performed on Tregs from blood.

CDR3 DNA: TGTGCCAGCAGCTTGGACGGACTAGCGGGACCAGATACGCAGTATTTT. Residues: CASSLDGLAGPDTQYF. The chain uses TRBV5-4 and TRBJ2-3, with 12 bases fitting TRBD2. The length of the CDR3 is 16 residues. V shed 0 bases, J shed 4 bases, and the junction held 3 bases outside the gene matches. Germline assignment: CDR1 SGHNT and CDR2 YYREEE (reference sequence).